Below, 5 T cell receptor beta chains from the same sample are listed, as sequenced in a study of molecular identifiers for immune sequencing clone quantification. A single record per CDR3 protein comes from TCRdb applying MiXCR to the PCR reads. The sample includes hundreds of thousands of distinct CDR3 sequences, roughly a fifth seen only once; the top ten take under 0.95%. Sequencing was performed on naive CD8+ T cells from blood, with Jurkat cell RNA spiked in. Subset in this sample: FACS-sorted CD8+CD4-CCR7+CD45RA+ naive T cells. All receptors derive from a human donor in good health. Some libraries in this study had Jurkat cell RNA spiked in.

This clonotype was seen ten or more times. V is TRBV25-1 and J is TRBJ1-5; possible D gene TRBD1, 5 bases. The CDR3 spans 15 residues. V was trimmed by 4 bases and J by 1 base, leaving 11 bases between them. The germline V gene has CDR1 MGHDK and CDR2 SYGVNS. CDR3 protein: CASSGETDSNQPQHF. The CDR3 DNA reads as TGTGCCAGCAGTGGGGAGACAGACAGCAATCAGCCCCAGCATTTT.

This clonotype was seen a single time. A single base separates this from a much larger clone, so it may be a read error. The CDR3 region is CASGFFPSGVLLTDTQYF. The CDR3 bases are TGTGCCAGCGGTTTTTTCCCTAGCGGGGTCCTCCTCACAGATACGCAGTATTTT. The chain has TRBV27 and TRBJ2-3; TRBD2 matches 9 bases. This CDR3 has 18 residues. CDR1 is MNHEY and CDR2 is SMNVEV in the germline V gene (reference sequence).

In regard to this clonotype: A much larger clone differs by one base, so this may be a read error. The V call is TRBV20-1, the J call TRBJ1-1; D perhaps matches TRBD1 (5 bases). The CDR3 covers 15 residues. Germline CDR1 reads DFQATT; CDR2 reads SNEGSKA (reference sequence). The V end was cut by 0 bases, the J end by 0 bases, with 11 bases between. The CDR3 bases are TGCAGTGCTAGAGATTTCGGGGCGGTGAACACTGAAGCTTTCTTT. It encodes CSARDFGAVNTEAFF.

This clonotype has at least ten counts. The chain couples TRBV6-1 to TRBJ2-7, with unresolved D. The CDR3 consists of 15 residues. The V and J ends lost 2 bases and 5 bases respectively, with 16 bases between them. Germline lookup yields CDR1 MNHNS and CDR2 SASEGT. The CDR3 coding sequence is TGTGCCAGCAGTGAAATTTTAGCATCTATGCACGAGCAGTACTTC. This encodes CASSEILASMHEQYF.

As for this clonotype: One end of the junction does not line up with germline, which may come from a read error. This sequence joins TRBV4-3 and TRBJ1-4, with TRBD1 matching 8 bases. The CDR3 is 18 residues long. Germline lookup yields CDR1 LGHNA and CDR2 YSLEER. The CDR3 region has the DNA TGCGCCAGCAGCTTCCGACAGGGGATAACTGAAACTAATGAAAGACTGTTTTTT. Translated: CASSFRQGITETNERLFF.